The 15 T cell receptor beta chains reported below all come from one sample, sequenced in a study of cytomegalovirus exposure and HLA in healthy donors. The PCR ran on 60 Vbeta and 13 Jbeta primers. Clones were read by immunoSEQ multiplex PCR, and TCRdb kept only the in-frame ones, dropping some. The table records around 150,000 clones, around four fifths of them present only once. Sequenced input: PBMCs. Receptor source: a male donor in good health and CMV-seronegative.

CDR3 nucleotides: TGCAGCGTTGTGGGAGGGGGGACTGAAGCTTTCTTT. Its protein product is CSVVGGGTEAFF. V is TRBV29-1 and J is TRBJ1-1, with D possibly being TRBD1 (6 bases). CDR3 length equals 12 residues. V was pared by 4 bases and J by 5 bases, with 11 bases between. Per germline, CDR1 SQVTM and CDR2 ANQGSEA.

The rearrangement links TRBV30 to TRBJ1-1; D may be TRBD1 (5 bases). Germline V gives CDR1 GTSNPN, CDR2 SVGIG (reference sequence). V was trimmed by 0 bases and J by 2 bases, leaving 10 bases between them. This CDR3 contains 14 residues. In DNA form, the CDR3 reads TGTGCCTGGAGTGTAGGGGTCTTTAACACTGAAGCTTTCTTT. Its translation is CAWSVGVFNTEAFF.

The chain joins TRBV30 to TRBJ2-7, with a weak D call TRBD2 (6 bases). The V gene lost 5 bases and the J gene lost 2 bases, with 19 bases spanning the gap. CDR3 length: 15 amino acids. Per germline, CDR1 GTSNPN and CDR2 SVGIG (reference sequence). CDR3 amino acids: CAWDPGLHSTYEQYF. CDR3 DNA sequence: TGTGCCTGGGACCCGGGACTCCATAGTACCTACGAGCAGTACTTC.

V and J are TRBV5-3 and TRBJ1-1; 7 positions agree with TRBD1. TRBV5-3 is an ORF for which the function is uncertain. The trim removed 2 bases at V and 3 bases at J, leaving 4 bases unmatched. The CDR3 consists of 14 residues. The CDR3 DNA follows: TGTGCCAGAAGCTTCCCAGGGGGAGACACTGAAGCTTTCTTT. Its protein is CARSFPGGDTEAFF.

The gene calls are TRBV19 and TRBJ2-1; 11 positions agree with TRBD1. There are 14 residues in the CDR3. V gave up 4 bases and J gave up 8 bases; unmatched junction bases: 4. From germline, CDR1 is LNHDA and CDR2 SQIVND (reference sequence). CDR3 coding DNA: TGTGCCAGTAGTAGAACGGACAGGGGGCATGAGCAGTTCTTC. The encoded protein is CASSRTDRGHEQFF. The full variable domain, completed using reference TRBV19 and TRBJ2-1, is DGGITQSPKYLFRKEGQNVTLSCEQNLNHDAMYWYRQDPGQGLRLIYYSQIVNDFQKGDIAEGYSVSREKKESFPLTVTSAQKNPTAFYLCASSRTDRGHEQFFGPGTRLTVL.

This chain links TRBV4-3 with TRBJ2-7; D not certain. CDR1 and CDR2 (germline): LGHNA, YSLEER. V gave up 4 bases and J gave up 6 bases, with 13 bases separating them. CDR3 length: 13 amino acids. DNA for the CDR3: TGCGCCAGCAGCCTCCTTCCTAGGAGCGAGCAGTACTTC. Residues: CASSLLPRSEQYF.

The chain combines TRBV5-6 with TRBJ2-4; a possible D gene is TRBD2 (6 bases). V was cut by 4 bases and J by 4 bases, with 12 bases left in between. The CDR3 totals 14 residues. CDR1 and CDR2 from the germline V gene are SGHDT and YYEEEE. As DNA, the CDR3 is TGTGCCAGCAGCCGGGACTCGAATAAAAACATTCAGTACTTC. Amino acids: CASSRDSNKNIQYF.

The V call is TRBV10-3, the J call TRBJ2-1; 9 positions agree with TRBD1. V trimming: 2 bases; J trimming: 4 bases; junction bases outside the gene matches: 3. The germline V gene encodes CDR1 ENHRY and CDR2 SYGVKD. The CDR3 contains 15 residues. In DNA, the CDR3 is TGTGCCATCAGTGAGCAGGACAGGGGTTACAATGAGCAGTTCTTC. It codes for CAISEQDRGYNEQFF.

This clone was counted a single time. The DNA for the CDR3 is TGTGCCAGCAGTTCCGCGGACAGGGTGGTCTACGAGCAGTACTTC. The encoded protein is CASSSADRVVYEQYF. The chain couples TRBV6-5 to TRBJ2-7; TRBD1 aligns across 8 bases. The trim removed 4 bases at V and 3 bases at J, leaving 8 bases unmatched. The germline V gene encodes CDR1 MNHEY and CDR2 SVGAGI. The CDR3 runs 15 residues.

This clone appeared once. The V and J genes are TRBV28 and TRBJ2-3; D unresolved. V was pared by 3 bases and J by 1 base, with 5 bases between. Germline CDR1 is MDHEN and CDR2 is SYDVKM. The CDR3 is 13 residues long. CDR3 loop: CASSFVGTDTQYF. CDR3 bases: TGTGCCAGCAGTTTCGTCGGCACAGATACGCAGTATTTT.

The CDR3 reads CASSAGQGRDTQYF. The DNA of the CDR3 is TGTGCCAGCAGCGCCGGACAGGGGCGGGATACGCAGTATTTT. The rearrangement joins TRBV5-6 to TRBJ2-3; 9 positions match TRBD1. Germline V gene sequence: CDR1 SGHDT, CDR2 YYEEEE. There are 14 residues in the CDR3. The junction had 6 bases not matched to a gene; V was cut back by 4 bases and J by 6 bases.

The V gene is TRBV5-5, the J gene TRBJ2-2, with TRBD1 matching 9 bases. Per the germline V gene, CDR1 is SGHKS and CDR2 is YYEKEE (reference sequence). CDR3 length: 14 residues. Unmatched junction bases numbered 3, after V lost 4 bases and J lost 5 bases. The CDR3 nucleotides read TGTGCCAGCAGCACGACAGGGGGTACCGGGGAGCTGTTTTTT. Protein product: CASSTTGGTGELFF.

CDR3 bases: TGTGCCAGCAGCTTAAAGTACTCAACAGGTGCAGATACGCAGTATTTT. This codes for CASSLKYSTGADTQYF. This chain connects TRBV7-3 to TRBJ2-3, with D tentatively TRBD1 (5 bases). The length of the CDR3 is 16 residues. V was shortened by 1 base and J by 4 bases, with 15 bases between the two germline ends. CDR1 and CDR2 from the germline V gene are SGHTA and FQGTGA.

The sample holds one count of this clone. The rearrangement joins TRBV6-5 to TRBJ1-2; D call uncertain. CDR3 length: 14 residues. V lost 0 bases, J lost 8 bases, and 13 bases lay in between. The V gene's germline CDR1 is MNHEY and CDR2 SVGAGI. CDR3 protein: CASSYSIGVPGYTF. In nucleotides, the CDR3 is TGTGCCAGCAGTTACTCGATCGGGGTACCAGGCTACACCTTC.

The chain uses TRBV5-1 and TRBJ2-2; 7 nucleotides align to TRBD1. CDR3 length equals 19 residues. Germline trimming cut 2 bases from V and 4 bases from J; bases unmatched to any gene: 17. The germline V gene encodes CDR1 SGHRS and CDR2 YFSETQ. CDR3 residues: CASSLGVGYRGEITGELFF. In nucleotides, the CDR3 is TGCGCCAGCAGCTTAGGGGTAGGATACAGGGGTGAGATCACCGGGGAGCTGTTTTTT.